The 8 T cell receptor beta chains given below trace back to one sample, sequenced in a study of identical twins. TCRdb called the 5' RACE reads again in MiXCR, with one record for every CDR3 protein. The sample holds 350,000 or so distinct CDR3 sequences, approximately 13% seen once. The sample also formed part of further work on yellow fever vaccine responses in identical twins.

Sequencing input: CD8+ T cells sorted from blood. The receptor set was obtained from a woman under 30 in good health.

This chain joins TRBV13 and TRBJ1-1; no reliable D call. The ends were cut back, 2 bases at V and 1 base at J, with 8 bases in the middle. The CDR3 is made up of 14 amino acids. Germline lookup yields CDR1 PRHDT and CDR2 FYEKMQ (reference sequence). The CDR3 bases are TGTGCCAGCAGCTTACAGACAACGAACACTGAAGCTTTCTTT. This translates into CASSLQTTNTEAFF.

In this sample, this clonotype turned up a few times. This clone may be a read error of a much larger clone one base away. The chain couples TRBV5-5 to TRBJ2-3; D not resolved. The CDR3 runs to 14 residues. V was cut by 4 bases and J by 0 bases, with 9 bases left in between. Germline assignment: CDR1 SGHKS and CDR2 YYEKEE (reference sequence). CDR3 residues: CASSEDGSTDTQYF. The CDR3 coding sequence is TGTGCCAGCAGCGAAGACGGTAGCACAGATACGCAGTATTTT.

J is TRBJ2-2 and V is TRBV4-1, with a weak D call TRBD1 (5 bases). Germline V gene sequence: CDR1 MGHRA, CDR2 YSYEKL. V lost 0 bases to trimming and J lost 0 bases, with 11 bases between them. The CDR3 is 17 amino acids. CDR3 nucleotide sequence: TGCGCCAGCAGCCAAGAAGGGGTACCGTCGAACACCGGGGAGCTGTTTTTT. As protein: CASSQEGVPSNTGELFF.

This clonotype occurred many times. V and J are TRBV4-1 and TRBJ2-3, with 9 bases that match TRBD2. Germline V gene data show CDR1 as MGHRA and CDR2 as YSYEKL. This CDR3 has 18 residues. With V trimmed by 3 bases and J by 2 bases, 12 bases remained unmatched. The CDR3 nucleotides read TGCGCCAGCAGCCAGAGGGGGGGAGCGGGGGGTCCCACAGATACGCAGTATTTT. It translates to CASSQRGGAGGPTDTQYF.

This clonotype occurred a few times. This chain connects TRBV27 to TRBJ2-5; 10 bases map to TRBD2. CDR3 length: 16 amino acids. V gave up 1 base and J gave up 5 bases; unmatched junction bases: 7. Germline V gives CDR1 MNHEY, CDR2 SMNVEV (reference sequence). CDR3 DNA: TGTGCCAGCAGTTTATATCCTAGCGGGGGTTGGGAGACCCAGTACTTC. Its protein product is CASSLYPSGGWETQYF.

The V and J genes are TRBV2 and TRBJ2-3; 16 positions match TRBD2. V gave up 3 bases and J gave up 4 bases; unmatched junction bases: 10. Germline V gives CDR1 SNHLY, CDR2 FYNNEI. This CDR3 has 19 residues. CDR3 DNA sequence: TGTGCCAGCAGTGACCCCGCGGGGACTAGCGGGAGGGAGTCAGATACGCAGTATTTT. It is translated as CASSDPAGTSGRESDTQYF.

A few counts support this clonotype. The chain employs TRBV9 and TRBJ2-2, with D unresolved. Germline CDR1 is SGDLS and CDR2 is YYNGEE. CDR3 length: 12 residues. Trimming took off 1 base at V and 6 bases at J, with 4 bases between the two ends. The CDR3: CASSVRPGELFF. CDR3 bases: TGTGCCAGCAGCGTAAGACCCGGGGAGCTGTTTTTT. The variable domain in full, with the rest retrieved from reference TRBV9 and TRBJ2-2, is DSGVTQTPKHLITATGQRVTLRCSPRSGDLSVYWYQQSLDQGLQFLIQYYNGEERAKGNILERFSAQQFPDLHSELNLSSLELGDSALYFCASSVRPGELFFGEGSRLTVL.

This clonotype was seen many times. The chain employs TRBV15 and TRBJ2-7, with D tentatively TRBD1 or TRBD2 (6 bases each). CDR1 and CDR2 (germline): LNHNV, YYDKDF (reference sequence). This CDR3 contains 12 residues. V lost 9 bases to trimming and J lost 0 bases, with 9 bases between them. CDR3 loop: CATGGGSYEQYF. CDR3 bases: TGTGCCACAGGAGGGGGCTCCTACGAGCAGTACTTC.